A selection of T cell receptor beta chains follows, all from one sample in a study of blood T cell repertoires in COVID-19. Data came from immunoSEQ multiplex PCR; TCRdb stores just in-frame clones and leaves some out. Of approximately 260,000 clones listed, around 88% are singletons. The source material was PBMCs or T cells enriched from blood (not recorded which). Receptor source: a middle-aged woman with acute COVID-19. The CDR3 runs from the conserved cysteine through the conserved F or W. The D gene is left open where the match is weak. Some rows mark clone size as missing; the rest say once, few, many or name a class of expanded clone.

j_call	v_call	clone_size	d_call	cdr3_aa	cdr3_nt
TRBJ2-7	TRBV27	.	.	CASSFNRAYEQYF	TGTGCCAGCAGTTTCAACAGAGCCTACGAGCAGTACTTC
TRBJ1-5	TRBV28	.	.	CASSGHSFNQPQHF	TGTGCCAGCAGTGGACACAGTTTCAATCAGCCCCAGCATTTT
TRBJ2-1	TRBV19	.	.	CASGSSARNNEQFF	TGTGCCAGTGGCTCTAGCGCTAGGAACAATGAGCAGTTCTTC
TRBJ1-2	TRBV12-3/TRBV12-4	.	.	CASSLLQDGGYTF	TGTGCCAGCAGTTTATTGCAGGATGGTGGCTACACCTTC
TRBJ2-2	TRBV5-1	.	TRBD1	CASSLAGTVTGELFF	TGCGCCAGCAGCTTGGCCGGGACAGTCACCGGGGAGCTGTTTTTT
TRBJ1-3	TRBV9	.	TRBD1	CASSSLGQSSGNTIYF	TGTGCCAGCAGCTCATTGGGACAGAGCTCTGGAAACACCATATATTTT
TRBJ1-2	TRBV5-1	.	.	CASSLSGDGYTF	TGCGCCAGCAGCTTGTCCGGGGATGGCTACACCTTC
TRBJ1-5	TRBV5-8	.	TRBD1	CASSLWSGGQPQHF	TGTGCCAGCAGCTTGTGGTCAGGGGGTCAGCCCCAGCATTTT
TRBJ2-3	TRBV11-3	once	TRBD1	CASSLVSGGQDTQYF	TGTGCCAGCAGCTTAGTTTCAGGGGGTCAAGATACGCAGTATTTT
TRBJ1-3	TRBV19	.	.	CASTPDPSGNTIYF	TGTGCCAGTACCCCAGATCCCTCTGGAAACACCATATATTTT
TRBJ1-1	TRBV30	.	.	CAARTQGNTEAFF	TGTGCCGCTAGGACACAGGGGAACACTGAAGCTTTCTTT
TRBJ1-4	TRBV5-1	.	TRBD1	CASSLGGTGNEKLFF	TGCGCCAGCAGCTTGGGCGGGACAGGGAATGAAAAACTGTTTTTT
TRBJ2-2	TRBV19	.	TRBD1	CASSLLQGRGGELFF	TGTGCCAGTAGTTTATTACAGGGGCGCGGAGGGGAGCTGTTTTTT
TRBJ1-5	TRBV18	.	TRBD1	CASSLGTGEYQPQHF	TGTGCCAGCTCCCTAGGGACAGGGGAGTATCAGCCCCAGCATTTT
TRBJ1-2	TRBV19	.	TRBD1	CASSTGGKGYTF	TGTGCCAGTAGTACAGGGGGCAAAGGCTACACCTTC
TRBJ1-5	TRBV5-1	.	.	CASSLSGNQPQHF	TGCGCCAGCAGCTTGTCAGGTAATCAGCCCCAGCATTTT
TRBJ2-1	TRBV4-1	.	TRBD2	CASSQVLRRGEGPNEQFF	TGCGCCAGCAGCCAAGTATTACGACGGGGGGAGGGCCCCAATGAGCAGTTCTTC